Listed below are T cell receptor beta chains from one sample, sequenced in a study of graft-versus-host responses after intestinal transplantation. Only in-frame clones appear in the TCRdb table, and some are missing; sequencing was by immunoSEQ multiplex PCR. Of some 10,000 clones in the sample, 75% to 85% were seen once. Sequenced material: ileum tissue, taken roughly 470 days after intestinal transplantation. These receptors were taken from a human patient who received an intestinal transplant, so some T cells may come from the graft donor. CDR3s include the opening cysteine and the closing phenylalanine or tryptophan. The order of the fields is J gene, V gene, clone size, D gene, CDR3 protein, CDR3 DNA. A D gene is named only where the DNA matches it firmly. Size is stated for part of the rows, as once, few or many counts, or as a class when the clone is expanded.

j_gene: TRBJ2-5
v_gene: TRBV5-1
abundance: NA
d_gene: TRBD2
CDR3aa: CASSLAGPLSETQYF
CDR3nt: TGCGCCAGCAGCTTAGCGGGACCTTTGTCGGAGACCCAGTACTTC

j_gene: TRBJ1-3
v_gene: TRBV15
abundance: NA
d_gene: TRBD1
CDR3aa: CATSRRIRGRDLRSGNTIYF
CDR3nt: TGTGCCACCAGCCGCAGGATTAGGGGGCGCGATCTGCGGTCTGGAAACACCATATATTTT

j_gene: TRBJ1-2
v_gene: TRBV29-1
abundance: NA
d_gene: NA
CDR3aa: CSLLWGSHKANYGYTF
CDR3nt: TGCAGCCTACTCTGGGGCAGCCACAAAGCTAACTATGGCTACACCTTC

j_gene: TRBJ2-6
v_gene: TRBV8-2
abundance: once
d_gene: NA
CDR3aa: CGTFVRITQSRANVLTF
CDR3nt: TGTGGCACATTCGTTAGGATAACACAAAGCCGGGCCAACGTCCTGACTTTC

j_gene: TRBJ2-7
v_gene: TRBV6-1
abundance: NA
d_gene: TRBD2
CDR3aa: CASSEGFSGGSYEQYF
CDR3nt: TGTGCCAGCAGTGAAGGTTTTAGCGGGGGGAGCTACGAGCAGTACTTC

j_gene: TRBJ1-2
v_gene: TRBV18
abundance: NA
d_gene: TRBD1
CDR3aa: CASSPGQGSDYGYTF
CDR3nt: TGTGCCAGCTCACCCGGACAGGGTTCGGACTATGGCTACACCTTC

j_gene: TRBJ2-1
v_gene: TRBV6-1
abundance: NA
d_gene: TRBD1
CDR3aa: CASIRRQGINEQFF
CDR3nt: TGTGCCAGCATCCGGAGACAGGGAATCAATGAGCAGTTCTTC

j_gene: TRBJ2-7
v_gene: TRBV19
abundance: NA
d_gene: NA
CDR3aa: CASSKTGPISYEQYF
CDR3nt: TGTGCCAGTAGTAAGACAGGCCCTATTTCCTACGAGCAGTACTTC

j_gene: TRBJ1-2
v_gene: TRBV19
abundance: once
d_gene: NA
CDR3aa: CASTPQTGMGYGYTF
CDR3nt: TGTGCCAGTACCCCCCAGACCGGGATGGGCTATGGCTACACCTTC

j_gene: TRBJ1-5
v_gene: TRBV18
abundance: NA
d_gene: TRBD1
CDR3aa: CASSPNRGNNQPQHF
CDR3nt: TGTGCCAGCTCACCAAACAGGGGGAACAATCAGCCCCAGCATTTT

j_gene: TRBJ1-2
v_gene: TRBV6-1
abundance: once
d_gene: NA
CDR3aa: CASTSLGLDGYTF
CDR3nt: TGTGCCAGCACCTCTCTGGGGTTGGATGGCTACACCTTC

j_gene: TRBJ1-2
v_gene: TRBV21-1
abundance: NA
d_gene: NA
CDR3aa: CASSKRDIRGYTF
CDR3nt: TGTGCCAGCAGCAAAAGGGACATCCGTGGCTACACCTTC

j_gene: TRBJ1-5
v_gene: TRBV7-2
abundance: NA
d_gene: NA
CDR3aa: CASSVRGNQPQHF
CDR3nt: TGTGCCAGCAGCGTCAGGGGTAACCAGCCCCAGCATTTT

j_gene: TRBJ2-4
v_gene: TRBV15
abundance: NA
d_gene: NA
CDR3aa: CATSRETEKNIQYF
CDR3nt: TGTGCCACCAGCAGAGAAACAGAAAAAAACATTCAGTACTTC

j_gene: TRBJ2-5
v_gene: TRBV10-3
abundance: NA
d_gene: TRBD2
CDR3aa: CAISESRLAGKTQYF
CDR3nt: TGTGCCATCAGTGAGTCGAGACTAGCGGGGAAGACCCAGTACTTC

j_gene: TRBJ1-2
v_gene: TRBV30
abundance: NA
d_gene: NA
CDR3aa: CAWTALHFNYGYTF
CDR3nt: TGTGCCTGGACCGCCCTCCATTTTAACTATGGCTACACCTTC

j_gene: TRBJ1-5
v_gene: TRBV7-8
abundance: NA
d_gene: NA
CDR3aa: CASSLTDSSNQPQHF
CDR3nt: TGTGCCAGCAGCTTAACCGACTCTAGCAATCAGCCCCAGCATTTT

j_gene: TRBJ1-1
v_gene: TRBV27
abundance: NA
d_gene: NA
CDR3aa: CASTKQGGYTEAFF
CDR3nt: TGTGCCAGCACAAAACAGGGAGGATACACTGAAGCTTTCTTT

j_gene: TRBJ2-3
v_gene: TRBV5-1
abundance: NA
d_gene: TRBD1
CDR3aa: CASSPGQGPTDTQYF
CDR3nt: TGCGCCAGCAGCCCTGGACAGGGGCCAACAGATACGCAGTATTTT

j_gene: TRBJ2-3
v_gene: TRBV7-3
abundance: NA
d_gene: TRBD2
CDR3aa: CASSIQAGGGTDTQYF
CDR3nt: TGTGCCAGCAGCATCCAAGCGGGGGGAGGCACAGATACGCAGTATTTT

j_gene: TRBJ2-2
v_gene: TRBV6-1
abundance: few
d_gene: TRBD1
CDR3aa: CATHNRDRVTGELFF
CDR3nt: TGTGCCACTCATAACCGGGACAGGGTCACCGGGGAGCTGTTTTTT

j_gene: TRBJ2-5
v_gene: TRBV6-1
abundance: NA
d_gene: NA
CDR3aa: CASSELAGSQETQYF
CDR3nt: TGTGCCAGCAGTGAATTGGCCGGTTCCCAAGAGACCCAGTACTTC

j_gene: TRBJ1-3
v_gene: TRBV6-6
abundance: NA
d_gene: NA
CDR3aa: CASSYTGGSGNTIYF
CDR3nt: TGTGCCAGCAGCTACACGGGAGGGTCCGGAAACACCATATATTTT

j_gene: TRBJ2-7
v_gene: TRBV11-1
abundance: NA
d_gene: NA
CDR3aa: CASSLAFSYEQYF
CDR3nt: TGTGCCAGCAGCTTAGCGTTTTCCTACGAGCAGTACTTC

j_gene: TRBJ1-2
v_gene: TRBV6-1
abundance: NA
d_gene: NA
CDR3aa: CASSEVTGLGYTF
CDR3nt: TGTGCCAGCAGTGAGGTTACAGGGCTCGGCTACACCTTC

j_gene: TRBJ2-2
v_gene: TRBV7-9
abundance: once
d_gene: NA
CDR3aa: CASSLGSPNTGELFF
CDR3nt: TGTGCCAGCAGCTTAGGGTCACCGAACACCGGGGAGCTGTTTTTT

j_gene: TRBJ2-1
v_gene: TRBV30
abundance: NA
d_gene: NA
CDR3aa: CASLLRNANEQFF
CDR3nt: TGTGCCTCCTTACTGCGTAACGCCAATGAGCAGTTCTTC

j_gene: TRBJ1-2
v_gene: TRBV6-5
abundance: NA
d_gene: NA
CDR3aa: CASSSTEGGYTF
CDR3nt: TGTGCCAGCAGTTCGACTGAGGGTGGCTACACCTTC

j_gene: TRBJ1-2
v_gene: TRBV4-1
abundance: once
d_gene: NA
CDR3aa: CASSHFGGNYNGYTF
CDR3nt: TGCGCCAGCAGCCACTTTGGGGGCAATTACAATGGCTACACCTTC

j_gene: TRBJ2-7
v_gene: TRBV6-6
abundance: NA
d_gene: NA
CDR3aa: CASSSGPRRDF
CDR3nt: TGTGCCAGCAGTTCGGGACCTCGGAGGGACTTC

j_gene: TRBJ2-7
v_gene: TRBV30
abundance: NA
d_gene: NA
CDR3aa: CACGRDLYEQYF
CDR3nt: TGTGCCTGTGGCAGGGATCTTTACGAGCAGTACTTC

j_gene: TRBJ2-7
v_gene: TRBV4-1
abundance: few
d_gene: TRBD2
CDR3aa: CASSQGLAGGTYEQYF
CDR3nt: TGCGCCAGCAGCCAGGGACTAGCGGGGGGGACCTACGAGCAGTACTTC

j_gene: TRBJ2-3
v_gene: TRBV29-1
abundance: NA
d_gene: TRBD1
CDR3aa: CSGDRGLTDTQYF
CDR3nt: TGCAGCGGGGACAGGGGGCTAACAGATACGCAGTATTTT

j_gene: TRBJ1-1
v_gene: TRBV4-1
abundance: NA
d_gene: NA
CDR3aa: CASSQVGRETEAFF
CDR3nt: TGCGCCAGCAGCCAAGTAGGTCGGGAAACCGAAGCTTTCTTT

j_gene: TRBJ1-1
v_gene: TRBV5-1
abundance: NA
d_gene: NA
CDR3aa: CASSSGTKTEAFF
CDR3nt: TGCGCCAGCAGCTCCGGGACCAAGACTGAAGCTTTCTTT

j_gene: TRBJ2-1
v_gene: TRBV7-9
abundance: NA
d_gene: TRBD2
CDR3aa: CASSFSSGGSYNEQFF
CDR3nt: TGTGCCAGCAGCTTTTCTAGCGGGGGGTCCTACAATGAGCAGTTCTTC

j_gene: TRBJ2-7
v_gene: TRBV18
abundance: NA
d_gene: NA
CDR3aa: CASSPYPTGHSYEQYF
CDR3nt: TGTGCCAGCTCACCTTATCCGACAGGCCACTCCTACGAGCAGTACTTC

j_gene: TRBJ2-7
v_gene: TRBV7-5
abundance: NA
d_gene: NA
CDR3aa: CVRSKSPYEQYF
CDR3nt: TGTGTCAGAAGCAAATCACCCTACGAGCAGTACTTC

j_gene: TRBJ1-1
v_gene: TRBV5-3
abundance: once
d_gene: TRBD1
CDR3aa: CARSLAGTGKNTEAFF
CDR3nt: TGTGCCAGAAGCTTGGCGGGGACAGGGAAGAACACTGAAGCTTTCTTT

j_gene: TRBJ2-1
v_gene: TRBV2
abundance: NA
d_gene: TRBD2
CDR3aa: CASTPGSGGYNEQFF
CDR3nt: TGTGCCAGCACCCCTGGTAGCGGGGGCTACAATGAGCAGTTCTTC

j_gene: TRBJ1-1
v_gene: TRBV30
abundance: NA
d_gene: TRBD1
CDR3aa: CAGTRLGGRGHSEAFF
CDR3nt: TGTGCCGGAACAAGGTTAGGGGGCAGGGGTCATTCTGAAGCTTTCTTT

j_gene: TRBJ1-5
v_gene: TRBV10-2
abundance: few
d_gene: NA
CDR3aa: CASRLDSNQPQHF
CDR3nt: TGCGCCAGCAGGCTGGATAGCAATCAGCCCCAGCATTTT

j_gene: TRBJ2-4
v_gene: TRBV11-2
abundance: NA
d_gene: NA
CDR3aa: CASTGQLENIQYF
CDR3nt: TGTGCCAGCACTGGACAGTTAGAAAACATTCAGTACTTC

j_gene: TRBJ2-2
v_gene: TRBV4-2
abundance: once
d_gene: TRBD1
CDR3aa: CASSQEGTDPNTGELFF
CDR3nt: TGTGCCAGCAGCCAAGAAGGGACAGACCCGAACACCGGGGAGCTGTTTTTT

j_gene: TRBJ1-2
v_gene: TRBV5-8
abundance: NA
d_gene: NA
CDR3aa: CASSLGQWDKGYTF
CDR3nt: TGTGCCAGCAGCTTAGGACAGTGGGACAAGGGCTACACCTTC

j_gene: TRBJ1-1
v_gene: TRBV5-1
abundance: once
d_gene: NA
CDR3aa: CASSILQDTEAFF
CDR3nt: TGCGCCAGCAGCATCCTCCAGGACACTGAAGCTTTCTTT

j_gene: TRBJ1-2
v_gene: TRBV27
abundance: NA
d_gene: NA
CDR3aa: CASKPGFLNYGYTF
CDR3nt: TGTGCCAGCAAACCAGGTTTTTTGAACTATGGCTACACCTTC

j_gene: TRBJ2-3
v_gene: TRBV6-4
abundance: few
d_gene: TRBD2
CDR3aa: CASSDSRTSGEADTQYF
CDR3nt: TGTGCCAGCAGTGACTCACGGACTAGCGGGGAGGCAGATACGCAGTATTTT

j_gene: TRBJ1-1
v_gene: TRBV7-3
abundance: once
d_gene: NA
CDR3aa: CASSPGYGTEAFF
CDR3nt: TGTGCCAGCAGTCCAGGGTACGGTACTGAAGCTTTCTTT

j_gene: TRBJ2-7
v_gene: TRBV12-2
abundance: NA
d_gene: NA
CDR3aa: CASRLGSVTRAVKYF
CDR3nt: TGTGCAAGTCGCTTAGGGAGCGTAACCAGGGCTGTTAAGTACTTC

j_gene: TRBJ2-7
v_gene: TRBV7-3
abundance: NA
d_gene: TRBD1
CDR3aa: CASSWTGTEQYF
CDR3nt: TGTGCCAGCAGCTGGACAGGGACTGAGCAGTACTTC

j_gene: TRBJ1-6
v_gene: TRBV11-3
abundance: NA
d_gene: NA
CDR3aa: CASSLDGLNSPLHF
CDR3nt: TGTGCCAGCAGCTTAGACGGCCTTAATTCACCCCTCCACTTT